A selection of T cell receptor beta chains follows, all from one sample in a study of T cells in Graves' hyperthyroidism and ophthalmopathy. One entry per CDR3 protein results from TCRdb running MiXCR on the multiplex PCR reads. The sample includes around 690,000 distinct CDR3 sequences, roughly a sixth of them seen just once. Sequencing was carried out using blood. These receptors were collected from a man in his fifties with Graves' hyperthyroidism. CDR3s include the opening cysteine and the closing phenylalanine or tryptophan. Fields, in order: V gene, J gene, CDR3 protein.

TRBV7-9	TRBJ2-7	CASSPPVAGSREQYF
TRBV6-2/TRBV6-3	TRBJ2-2	CASSYSRPTGELFF
TRBV27	TRBJ2-1	CASSLSLLHSYNEQFF
TRBV20-1	TRBJ1-4	CSARSMQEANEKLFF
TRBV29-1	TRBJ1-1	CSVANTEAFF
TRBV6-4	TRBJ1-3	CASSRDIGNTIYF
TRBV14	TRBJ1-4	CASSHRRRSGTNEKLFF
TRBV3-1	TRBJ2-3	CASNQGLANTDTQYF
TRBV27	TRBJ2-4	CASSTGRVKAKNIQYF
TRBV6-1	TRBJ1-6	CASGTPGQRNSPLHF
TRBV19	TRBJ1-4	CASSIFGIENEKLFF
TRBV5-1	TRBJ2-2	CASSPASVLDTGELFF
TRBV30	TRBJ2-6	CAWSPRWTGGSGANVLTF
TRBV24-1	TRBJ2-1	CATSDYLAGGGNEQFF
TRBV30	TRBJ2-6	CAWSSGANVLTF
TRBV7-3	TRBJ2-3	CASRRQGGDTQYF
TRBV25-1	TRBJ1-2	CASGGRTHGYTF